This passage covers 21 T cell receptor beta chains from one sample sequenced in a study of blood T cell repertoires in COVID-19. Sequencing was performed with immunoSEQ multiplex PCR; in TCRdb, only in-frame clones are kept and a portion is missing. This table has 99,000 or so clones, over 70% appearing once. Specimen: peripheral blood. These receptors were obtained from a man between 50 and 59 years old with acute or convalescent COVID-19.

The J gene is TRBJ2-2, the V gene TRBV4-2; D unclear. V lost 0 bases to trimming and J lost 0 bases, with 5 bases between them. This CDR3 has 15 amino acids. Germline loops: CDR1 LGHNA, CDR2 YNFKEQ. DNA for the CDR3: TGTGCCAGCAGCCAAGAGACAACGAACACCGGGGAGCTGTTTTTT. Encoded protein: CASSQETTNTGELFF.

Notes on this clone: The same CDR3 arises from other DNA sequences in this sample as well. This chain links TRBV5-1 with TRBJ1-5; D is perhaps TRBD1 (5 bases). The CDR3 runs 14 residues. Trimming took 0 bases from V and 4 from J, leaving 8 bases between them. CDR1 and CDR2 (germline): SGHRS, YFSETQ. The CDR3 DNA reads TGCGCCAGCAGCTTGGTTGGGGGGAATCAGCCCCAGCATTTT. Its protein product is CASSLVGGNQPQHF.

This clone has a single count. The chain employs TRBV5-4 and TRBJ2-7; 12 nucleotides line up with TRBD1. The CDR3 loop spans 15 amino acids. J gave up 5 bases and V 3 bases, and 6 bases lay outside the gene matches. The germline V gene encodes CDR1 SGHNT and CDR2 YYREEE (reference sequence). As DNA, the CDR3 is TGTGCCAGCAGCTCCGGGACAGGGGGCTTTAACGAGCAGTACTTC. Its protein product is CASSSGTGGFNEQYF.

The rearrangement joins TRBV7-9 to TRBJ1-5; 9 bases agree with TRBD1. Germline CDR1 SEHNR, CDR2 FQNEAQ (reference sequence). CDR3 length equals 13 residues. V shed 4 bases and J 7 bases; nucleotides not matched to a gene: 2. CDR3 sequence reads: CASSSTGGQPQHF. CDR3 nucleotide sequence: TGTGCCAGCAGCTCGACAGGGGGACAGCCCCAGCATTTT.

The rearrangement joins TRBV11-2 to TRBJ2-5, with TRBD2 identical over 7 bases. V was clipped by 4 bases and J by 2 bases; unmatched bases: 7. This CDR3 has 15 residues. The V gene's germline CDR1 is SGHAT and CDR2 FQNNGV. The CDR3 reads CASSSLLADQETQYF. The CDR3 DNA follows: TGTGCCAGCAGCTCACTGCTAGCGGATCAAGAGACCCAGTACTTC.

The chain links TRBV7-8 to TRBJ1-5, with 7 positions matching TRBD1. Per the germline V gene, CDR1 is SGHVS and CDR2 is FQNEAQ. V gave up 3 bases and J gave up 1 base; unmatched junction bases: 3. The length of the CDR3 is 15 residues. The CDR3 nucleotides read TGTGCCAGCAGCTTGGCGGGACAGAGCAATCAGCCCCAGCATTTT. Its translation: CASSLAGQSNQPQHF. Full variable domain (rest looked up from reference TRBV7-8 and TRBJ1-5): GAGVSQSPRYKVAKRGQDVALRCDPISGHVSLFWYQQALGQGPEFLTYFQNEAQLDKSGLPSDRFFAERPEGSVSTLKIQRTQQEDSAVYLCASSLAGQSNQPQHFGDGTRLSIL.

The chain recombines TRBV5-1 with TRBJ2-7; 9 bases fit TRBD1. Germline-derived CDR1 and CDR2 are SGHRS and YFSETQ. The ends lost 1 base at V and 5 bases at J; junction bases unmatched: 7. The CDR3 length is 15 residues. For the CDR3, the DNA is TGCGCCAGCAGCTTGTCCCTACAGGGGGCCCACGAGCAGTACTTC. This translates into CASSLSLQGAHEQYF.

Written as DNA, the CDR3 is TGTGCCAGTAGTATAGAACAGAACCAGCCCCAGCATTTT. Its translation is CASSIEQNQPQHF. The chain joins TRBV19 to TRBJ1-5; D gene uncertain. Germline values: CDR1 LNHDA, CDR2 SQIVND (reference sequence). Trimming shortened V by 0 bases and J by 7 bases, and 7 bases separated the two germline ends. CDR3 size: 13 residues.

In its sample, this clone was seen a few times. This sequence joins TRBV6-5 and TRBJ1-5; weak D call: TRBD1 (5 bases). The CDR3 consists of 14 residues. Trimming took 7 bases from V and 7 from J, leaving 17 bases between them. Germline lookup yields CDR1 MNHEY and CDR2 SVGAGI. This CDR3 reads CASTRSRADQPQHF. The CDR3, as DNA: TGTGCCAGCACCAGGAGCAGGGCGGACCAGCCCCAGCATTTT.

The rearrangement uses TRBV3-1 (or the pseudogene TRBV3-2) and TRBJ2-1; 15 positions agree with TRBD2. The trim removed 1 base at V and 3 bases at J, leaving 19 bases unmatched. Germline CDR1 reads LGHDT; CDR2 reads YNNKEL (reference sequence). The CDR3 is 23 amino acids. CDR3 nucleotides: TGTGCCAGCAGCCAAGGTGCACGAGGACTAGCGGGAGGGCCAGGGTCCTACTACAATGAGCAGTTCTTC. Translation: CASSQGARGLAGGPGSYYNEQFF.

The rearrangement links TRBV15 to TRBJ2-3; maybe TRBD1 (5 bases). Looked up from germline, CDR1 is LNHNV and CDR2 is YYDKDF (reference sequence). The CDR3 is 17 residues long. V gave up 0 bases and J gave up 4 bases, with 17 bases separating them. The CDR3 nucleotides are TGTGCCACCAGCAGAGATTTAGACACTAAAGGGGCAGATACGCAGTATTTT. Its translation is CATSRDLDTKGADTQYF.

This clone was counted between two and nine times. The CDR3 nucleotides are TGTGCCAGCAGTAAGCTCGGGGGGGTAGCCAAAAACATTCAGTACTTC. Translated: CASSKLGGVAKNIQYF. The chain has TRBV28 and TRBJ2-4; 8 positions match TRBD2. Trimming at V came to 5 bases and at J to 0 bases, leaving 6 bases not matched to a gene. The CDR3 extends over 16 amino acids. Germline values: CDR1 MDHEN, CDR2 SYDVKM.

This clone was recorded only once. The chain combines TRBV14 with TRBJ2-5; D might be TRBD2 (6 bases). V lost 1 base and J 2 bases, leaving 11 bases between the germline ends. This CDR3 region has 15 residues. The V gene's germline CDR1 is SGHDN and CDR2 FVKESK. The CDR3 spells CASSQGGVLQETQYF. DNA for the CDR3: TGTGCCAGCAGCCAAGGGGGGGTGCTTCAAGAGACCCAGTACTTC. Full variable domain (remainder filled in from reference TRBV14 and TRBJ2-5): EAGVTQFPSHSVIEKGQTVTLRCDPISGHDNLYWYRRVMGKEIKFLLHFVKESKQDESGMPNNRFLAERTGGTYSTLKVQPAELEDSGVYFCASSQGGVLQETQYFGPGTRLLVL.

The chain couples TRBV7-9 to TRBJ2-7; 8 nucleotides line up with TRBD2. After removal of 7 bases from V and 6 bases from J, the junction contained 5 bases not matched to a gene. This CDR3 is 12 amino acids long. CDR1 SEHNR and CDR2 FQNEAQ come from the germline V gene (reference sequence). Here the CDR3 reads CASTGRAAEQYF. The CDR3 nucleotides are TGTGCCAGCACCGGGAGGGCAGCCGAGCAGTACTTC. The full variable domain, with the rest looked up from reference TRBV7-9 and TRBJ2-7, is DTGVSQNPRHKITKRGQNVTFRCDPISEHNRLYWYRQTLGQGPEFLTYFQNEAQLEKSRLLSDRFSAERPKGSFSTLEIQRTEQGDSAMYLCASTGRAAEQYFGPGTRLTVT.

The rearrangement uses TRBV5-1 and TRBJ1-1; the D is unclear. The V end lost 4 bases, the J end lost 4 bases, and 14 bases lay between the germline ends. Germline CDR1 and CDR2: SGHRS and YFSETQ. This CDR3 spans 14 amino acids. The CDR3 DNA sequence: TGCGCCAGCAGCCCGATCCTTGCGAGCACTGAAGCTTTCTTT. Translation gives CASSPILASTEAFF.

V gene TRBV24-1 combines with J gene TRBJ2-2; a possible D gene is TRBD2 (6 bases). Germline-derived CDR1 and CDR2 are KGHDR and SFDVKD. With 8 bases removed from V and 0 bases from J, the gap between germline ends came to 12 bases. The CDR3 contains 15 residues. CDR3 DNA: TGTGCCACCATGAGGGGAGGCACGAACACCGGGGAGCTGTTTTTT. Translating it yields CATMRGGTNTGELFF.

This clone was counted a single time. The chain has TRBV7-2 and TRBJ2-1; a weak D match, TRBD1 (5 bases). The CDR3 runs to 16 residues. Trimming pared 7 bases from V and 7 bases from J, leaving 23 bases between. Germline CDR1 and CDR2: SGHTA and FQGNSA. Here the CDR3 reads CASTPKQGLFGNEQFF. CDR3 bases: TGTGCCAGCACCCCAAAGCAGGGATTATTCGGTAATGAGCAGTTCTTC.

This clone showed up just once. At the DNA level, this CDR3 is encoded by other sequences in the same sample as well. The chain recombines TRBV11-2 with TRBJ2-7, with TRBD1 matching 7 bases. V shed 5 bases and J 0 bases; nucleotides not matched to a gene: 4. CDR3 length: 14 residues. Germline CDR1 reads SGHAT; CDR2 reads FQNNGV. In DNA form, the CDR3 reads TGTGCCAGCAGCCTAGGGGGCCGCTCCTACGAGCAGTACTTC. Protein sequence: CASSLGGRSYEQYF.

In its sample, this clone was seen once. As DNA, the CDR3 is TGTGCCAGCAGCCAGTCGGGGGGTACGCAGTATTTT. Its protein is CASSQSGGTQYF. The chain links TRBV3-1 (or the pseudogene TRBV3-2) to TRBJ2-3; TRBD2 matches 7 bases. V lost 3 bases to trimming and J lost 8 bases; unmatched junction nucleotides: 2. The CDR3 is made up of 12 amino acids. Germline V gene lookup returns CDR1 LGHDT and CDR2 YNNKEL (reference sequence).

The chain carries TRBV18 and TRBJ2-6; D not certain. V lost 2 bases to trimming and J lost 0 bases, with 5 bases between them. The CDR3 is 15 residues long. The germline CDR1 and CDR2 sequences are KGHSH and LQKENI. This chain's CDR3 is CASSPGPSGANVLTF. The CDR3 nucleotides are TGTGCCAGCTCACCAGGGCCCTCTGGGGCCAACGTCCTGACTTTC.

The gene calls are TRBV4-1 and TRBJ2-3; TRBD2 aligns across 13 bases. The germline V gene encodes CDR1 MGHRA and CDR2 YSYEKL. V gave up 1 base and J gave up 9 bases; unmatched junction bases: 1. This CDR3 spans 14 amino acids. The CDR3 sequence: CASSQGTSGSTQYF. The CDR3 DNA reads TGCGCCAGCAGCCAAGGGACTAGCGGGAGCACGCAGTATTTT.